The present T cell receptor beta chain was sequenced within a study of cytomegalovirus exposure and HLA in healthy donors. Study conclusions and caveats: An ancestry cluster, one associated with Asian ancestry, reportedly showed fewer N-insertions than the approximately 670-donor mean in a later analysis.

To note about this clone: Its antigen is not identified.

It was healthy bone marrow donors who served as donors. The CDR3 totals 15 residues. V lost 5 bases, J lost 3 bases, and 6 bases stayed unmatched. CDR1 and CDR2 (germline): SEHNR, FQNEAQ (reference sequence). The PCR was carried out with 60 Vbeta primers and 13 Jbeta primers. Produced via immunoSEQ multiplex PCR; TCRdb's table is partial and in-frame only. The data hold 95,000 to 120,000 clones, with roughly 72% observed a single time. The V and J genes are TRBV7-9 and TRBJ1-4; 7 bases fit TRBD1. The specimen sequenced was PBMCs. The source of this sequence is a woman in her thirties or forties in good health and CMV-seropositive. The CDR3 loop is CASSPRQGPNEKLFF. DNA of the CDR3: TGTGCCAGCAGCCCAAGACAGGGACCTAATGAAAAACTGTTTTTT.